The next 21 T cell receptor beta chains were all read from a single sample in a study of cytomegalovirus exposure and HLA in healthy donors. Sequencing used immunoSEQ multiplex PCR; TCRdb keeps in-frame clones, though not all of them. The sample records 200,000 or so clones, 85% to 90% being singletons. The sequenced material came from PBMCs. Receptors were obtained from a woman between 18 and 29 years old in good health and CMV-seronegative.

This sequence joins TRBV10-1 and TRBJ1-3; 7 bases agree with TRBD1. Germline CDR1 WNHNN, CDR2 SYGVQD (reference sequence). V shed 10 bases and J 4 bases; nucleotides not matched to a gene: 7. The CDR3 has 13 residues. CDR3 nucleotide sequence: TGCGCCATCGCCGGGACAGAGGGAAACACCATATATTTT. It yields the protein CAIAGTEGNTIYF.

The J gene is TRBJ2-7, the V gene TRBV6-1, with 8 bases fitting TRBD2. This CDR3 comprises 17 residues. After removal of 4 bases from V and 6 bases from J, the junction contained 17 bases not matched to a gene. Per germline, CDR1 MNHNS and CDR2 SASEGT. CDR3: CASSVNHAGTRLGEQYF. In nucleotides, the CDR3 is TGTGCCAGCAGTGTAAACCACGCCGGGACTAGACTCGGCGAGCAGTACTTC.

The chain couples TRBV4-1 to TRBJ1-5; TRBD1 might be the D (6 bases). The CDR3 spans 13 residues. Trimming removed 6 bases at V and 10 bases at J, with 16 bases between. The germline V gene encodes CDR1 MGHRA and CDR2 YSYEKL. The CDR3 loop is CASSQTPRGPQHF. The CDR3 nucleotides are TGCGCCAGCAGTCAGACACCCAGGGGACCCCAGCATTTT.

This clone was detected only once. The V and J genes are TRBV9 and TRBJ2-5; a possible D gene is TRBD2 (5 bases). Trimming shortened V by 5 bases and J by 3 bases, and 11 bases separated the two germline ends. The CDR3 covers 13 residues. The germline V gene encodes CDR1 SGDLS and CDR2 YYNGEE. The CDR3 here is CASRRGAEETQYF. The CDR3 coding sequence is TGTGCCAGCAGACGGGGTGCCGAAGAGACCCAGTACTTC.

This clone came up a few times. The chain uses TRBV5-1 and TRBJ1-1; D not resolved. Per germline, CDR1 SGHRS and CDR2 YFSETQ. V was pared by 0 bases and J by 6 bases, with 9 bases between. CDR3 length equals 13 residues. CDR3 loop: CASSLGYEAEAFF. The CDR3 DNA follows: TGCGCCAGCAGCTTGGGGTATGAGGCTGAAGCTTTCTTT.

This clone showed up just once. The chain couples TRBV5-1 to TRBJ1-1, with 9 bases that match TRBD1. The ends lost 4 bases at V and 9 bases at J; junction bases unmatched: 4. The CDR3 runs 12 residues. Looked up from germline, CDR1 is SGHRS and CDR2 is YFSETQ. The CDR3 loop reads CASSTGQGKAFF. The CDR3 bases are TGCGCCAGCAGCACTGGACAGGGGAAAGCTTTCTTT.

This clone came up once. Additional DNA sequences in this sample encode the identical CDR3. The rearrangement links TRBV9 to TRBJ2-1; TRBD2 agrees at 7 bases. The CDR3 is made up of 16 amino acids. The germline V gene encodes CDR1 SGDLS and CDR2 YYNGEE. J lost 0 bases, V lost 0 bases, and 3 bases had no gene match. The CDR3 is CASSVEGGSSYNEQFF. The CDR3 nucleotides are TGTGCCAGCAGCGTAGAGGGCGGGAGCTCCTACAATGAGCAGTTCTTC.

V gene TRBV5-1 combines with J gene TRBJ2-7; D gene ambiguous. The CDR3 totals 15 residues. CDR1 is SGHRS and CDR2 is YFSETQ in the germline V gene. V lost 1 base and J lost 0, with 11 bases in between. The CDR3 DNA sequence: TGCGCCAGCAGCTTGACGGCGGAGAGCTCCTACGAGCAGTACTTC. Translating it yields CASSLTAESSYEQYF.

The chain couples TRBV5-1 to TRBJ2-3, with D possibly being TRBD1 (6 bases). Trimming removed 1 base from V and 3 bases from J, with 9 bases in between. Germline CDR1 is SGHRS and CDR2 is YFSETQ. The CDR3 consists of 14 residues. In DNA, the CDR3 is TGCGCCAGCAGCTTGTCCCAGGGGACAGATACGCAGTATTTT. Amino acid sequence: CASSLSQGTDTQYF.

The rearrangement joins TRBV6-6 to TRBJ2-5, with 10 bases that match TRBD1. There are 15 residues in the CDR3. CDR1 is MNHNY, CDR2 SVGAGI, per germline (reference sequence). V trimming: 8 bases; J trimming: 2 bases; junction bases outside the gene matches: 8. The CDR3 DNA reads TGTGCCAGCGTAGCAGGACAGGGGGGACAAGAGACCCAGTACTTC. It translates to CASVAGQGGQETQYF.

The V call is TRBV6-1, the J call TRBJ2-3; D not certain. The CDR3 runs to 14 residues. Germline values: CDR1 MNHNS, CDR2 SASEGT. V was clipped by 6 bases and J by 6 bases, with 16 bases between them. The CDR3 here is CASRSTGSTDTQYF. For the CDR3, the DNA is TGTGCCAGCAGGTCGACTGGGTCAACTGATACGCAGTATTTT.

The chain combines TRBV25-1 with TRBJ2-5; a possible D gene is TRBD1 (6 bases). Germline CDR1 MGHDK, CDR2 SYGVNS. The V end was cut by 0 bases, the J end by 5 bases, with 10 bases between. The CDR3 sequence is 14 residues long. The CDR3 loop is CASSEYGGQETQYF. In DNA, the CDR3 is TGTGCCAGCAGTGAATACGGAGGACAGGAGACCCAGTACTTC.

The V call is TRBV18, the J call TRBJ1-5, with a possible D match to TRBD1 (6 bases). Germline-derived CDR1 and CDR2 are KGHSH and LQKENI. The CDR3 loop spans 14 amino acids. V lost 0 bases and J 11 bases, leaving 14 bases between the germline ends. DNA for the CDR3: TGTGCCAGCTCACCACCGGACAGACCCTGGACCCAGCATTTT. This sequence encodes CASSPPDRPWTQHF.

The V gene is TRBV5-1, the J gene TRBJ2-1; the match to TRBD2 covers 10 bases. The V segment lost 1 base and the J segment 6 bases; nucleotides outside the gene matches: 1. CDR3 length equals 14 residues. Germline V gives CDR1 SGHRS, CDR2 YFSETQ. The CDR3 region is CASSLTSGINEQFF. The DNA of the CDR3 is TGCGCCAGCAGCTTGACTAGCGGGATCAATGAGCAGTTCTTC. The variable domain in full, completed from reference TRBV5-1 and TRBJ2-1, reads KAGVTQTPRYLIKTRGQQVTLSCSPISGHRSVSWYQQTPGQGLQFLFEYFSETQRNKGNFPGRFSGRQFSNSRSEMNVSTLELGDSALYLCASSLTSGINEQFFGPGTRLTVL.

J is TRBJ2-7 and V is TRBV5-4; 11 bases line up with TRBD2. Germline V gene lookup returns CDR1 SGHNT and CDR2 YYREEE (reference sequence). The CDR3 contains 15 residues. J gave up 5 bases and V 5 bases, and 9 bases lay outside the gene matches. CDR3 region: CASSLRLAGGHEQYF. For the CDR3, the DNA is TGTGCCAGCAGTTTGCGCCTAGCGGGAGGTCACGAGCAGTACTTC.

The chain joins TRBV6-1 to TRBJ2-2, with TRBD2 matching over 9 bases. The J segment lost 5 bases and the V segment lost 6 bases, leaving 7 bases of the junction unmatched. CDR3 size: 15 residues. Germline V gene lookup returns CDR1 MNHNS and CDR2 SASEGT. The CDR3 is CASSSLAGGTGELFF. The CDR3 DNA sequence: TGTGCCAGCAGCTCCCTGGCGGGGGGGACCGGGGAGCTGTTTTTT.

CDR3 bases: TGCGCCAGCAGCCAAGCCGACAGGTTTCAAGCTCGCTACACCTTC. Protein sequence: CASSQADRFQARYTF. The V and J genes are TRBV4-1 and TRBJ1-2, with D possibly being TRBD1 (6 bases). Germline V gene data show CDR1 as MGHRA and CDR2 as YSYEKL. The V and J ends lost 1 base and 9 bases respectively, with 18 bases between them. The CDR3 loop spans 15 amino acids.

This rearrangement joins TRBV2 to TRBJ2-7; 11 nucleotides match TRBD2. Germline CDR1 reads SNHLY; CDR2 reads FYNNEI. Trimming took 6 bases from V and 2 from J; bases not matched to a gene: 6. CDR3 length: 15 amino acids. The CDR3 bases are TGTGCCAGCAGCAACGGACTAGCGGGTACCTACGAGCAGTACTTC. As protein: CASSNGLAGTYEQYF. Filled out from reference TRBV2 and TRBJ2-7, the complete variable domain reads EPEVTQTPSHQVTQMGQEVILRCVPISNHLYFYWYRQILGQKVEFLVSFYNNEISEKSEIFDDQFSVERPDGSNFTLKIRSTKLEDSAMYFCASSNGLAGTYEQYFGPGTRLTVT.

The chain has TRBV27 and TRBJ2-1; 9 nucleotides align to TRBD1. V gave up 5 bases and J gave up 0 bases; unmatched junction bases: 2. CDR1 and CDR2 (germline): MNHEY, SMNVEV (reference sequence). CDR3 length: 15 amino acids. CDR3 protein: CASSGQGSSYNEQFF. For the CDR3, the DNA is TGTGCCAGCAGTGGACAGGGGAGCTCCTACAATGAGCAGTTCTTC.

The CDR3 here is CASSLVFSGQRAYEQYF. CDR3 nucleotide sequence: TGTGCCAGCAGCTTAGTGTTTTCGGGACAGCGAGCCTACGAGCAGTACTTC. The rearrangement links TRBV7-2 to TRBJ2-7; 7 nucleotides match TRBD1. V gave up 1 base and J gave up 2 bases; unmatched junction bases: 11. Germline loops: CDR1 SGHTA, CDR2 FQGNSA. The CDR3 is 17 amino acids. Looking up the rest from reference TRBV7-2 and TRBJ2-7 gives the full variable domain: GAGVSQSPSNKVTEKGKDVELRCDPISGHTALYWYRQSLGQGLEFLIYFQGNSAPDKSGLPSDRFSAERTGGSVSTLTIQRTQQEDSAVYLCASSLVFSGQRAYEQYFGPGTRLTVT.

The chain employs TRBV13 and TRBJ2-7; 14 positions match TRBD2. Germline trimming cut 5 bases from V and 0 bases from J; bases unmatched to any gene: 15. The CDR3 spans 20 residues. CDR1 is PRHDT, CDR2 FYEKMQ, per germline (reference sequence). The CDR3 DNA reads as TGTGCCAGCAGCATGACCCTGGGACTAGCGGGAGTTGGTAGCTCCTACGAGCAGTACTTC. Its protein is CASSMTLGLAGVGSSYEQYF.